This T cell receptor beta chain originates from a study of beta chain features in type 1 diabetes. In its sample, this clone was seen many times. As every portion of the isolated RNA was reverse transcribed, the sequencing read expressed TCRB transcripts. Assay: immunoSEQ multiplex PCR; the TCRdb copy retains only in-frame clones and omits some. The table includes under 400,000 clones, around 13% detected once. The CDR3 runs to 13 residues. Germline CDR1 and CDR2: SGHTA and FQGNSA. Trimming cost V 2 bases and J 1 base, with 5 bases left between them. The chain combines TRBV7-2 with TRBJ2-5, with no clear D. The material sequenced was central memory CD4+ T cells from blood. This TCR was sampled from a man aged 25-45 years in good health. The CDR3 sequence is CASSLRTQETQYF. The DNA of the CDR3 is TGTGCCAGCAGCTTAAGGACCCAAGAGACCCAGTACTTC.